Presented here are 17 T cell receptor beta chains from one specimen sequenced in a study of blood T cell repertoires in COVID-19. TCRdb's table, derived via immunoSEQ multiplex PCR, lists solely in-frame clones and lacks some. The top ten hold approximately 2% of the sample, which has roughly 300,000 clones, roughly 92% seen once. Sequencing was performed on peripheral blood. The receptors were sampled from a woman aged 25-40 years with COVID-19, enrolled during active disease.

V usage is TRBV19 and J usage is TRBJ1-5; D gene ambiguous. CDR1 is LNHDA and CDR2 is SQIVND in the germline V gene (reference sequence). This CDR3 spans 16 amino acids. The germline V and J ends were trimmed by 1 base and 1 base, with 11 bases remaining between them. The CDR3 region has the DNA TGTGCCAGTAGTATAGCAGGATATGGGAGCAATCAGCCCCAGCATTTT. Amino acids: CASSIAGYGSNQPQHF.

The chain employs TRBV18 and TRBJ2-1, with TRBD2 identical over 8 bases. The ends lost 4 bases at V and 2 bases at J; junction bases unmatched: 10. Germline values: CDR1 KGHSH, CDR2 LQKENI. The CDR3 totals 17 residues. CDR3 nucleotide sequence: TGTGCCAGCTCACTTAAAAGACTAGCGTCCGCCTACAATGAGCAGTTCTTC. Its translation: CASSLKRLASAYNEQFF. The variable domain in full, completed from reference TRBV18 and TRBJ2-1, reads NAGVMQNPRHLVRRRGQEARLRCSPMKGHSHVYWYRQLPEEGLKFMVYLQKENIIDESGMPKERFSAEFPKEGPSILRIQQVVRGDSAAYFCASSLKRLASAYNEQFFGPGTRLTVL.

The V gene is TRBV3-1 (or the pseudogene TRBV3-2), the J gene TRBJ1-6; possibly TRBD1 for D (5 bases). This CDR3 has 15 amino acids. Per the germline V gene, CDR1 is LGHDT and CDR2 is YNNKEL (reference sequence). Trimming took off 4 bases at V and 7 bases at J, with 14 bases between the two ends. The CDR3 sequence is CASSRVPQGNSPLHF. As DNA, the CDR3 is TGTGCCAGCAGCCGGGTCCCTCAGGGAAATTCACCCCTCCACTTT.

This clone was detected only once. The rearrangement links TRBV6-5 to TRBJ1-4; no reliable D call. Per the germline V gene, CDR1 is MNHEY and CDR2 is SVGAGI. Trimming left V 7 bases short and J 3 bases short, with 15 bases between. The CDR3 runs to 15 residues. The CDR3 DNA follows: TGTGCCAGCACCCGGGTCCCGGGGTCTAATGAAAAACTGTTTTTT. As protein: CASTRVPGSNEKLFF.

The rearrangement uses TRBV4-1 and TRBJ2-2; TRBD1 agrees at 10 bases. This CDR3 has 19 amino acids. The junction had 13 bases not matched to a gene; V was cut back by 1 base and J by 5 bases. Germline V CDR1 and CDR2: MGHRA, YSYEKL. The CDR3 DNA is TGCGCCAGCAGCCAAGGCCGCGCGGGTGACAGGGGGCCAACCGGGGAGCTGTTTTTT. Translating gives CASSQGRAGDRGPTGELFF.

This chain uses TRBV9 with TRBJ2-3, with 10 bases lining up with TRBD2. The CDR3 extends over 16 amino acids. The V segment lost 4 bases and the J segment 5 bases; nucleotides outside the gene matches: 10. Germline V gene lookup returns CDR1 SGDLS and CDR2 YYNGEE. CDR3 residues: CASSSPGTSEGDTQYF. The CDR3 DNA reads as TGTGCCAGCAGCTCCCCGGGGACTAGCGAAGGAGATACGCAGTATTTT.

The chain is built from TRBV5-4 and TRBJ2-2; tentative D call: TRBD1 (6 bases). The ends were cut back, 1 base at V and 2 bases at J, with 15 bases in the middle. The CDR3 runs to 17 residues. The germline gives CDR1 SGHNT, CDR2 YYREEE (reference sequence). The CDR3 nucleotides read TGTGCCAGCAGCTTGTTACCCGGACAGACCAACACCGGGGAGCTGTTTTTT. Translation gives CASSLLPGQTNTGELFF.

The chain joins TRBV24-1 to TRBJ1-2; D is possibly TRBD1 (5 bases). V was shortened by 1 base and J by 7 bases, with 6 bases between the two germline ends. The CDR3 is made up of 12 amino acids. Germline lookup yields CDR1 KGHDR and CDR2 SFDVKD. CDR3 in amino acids: CATSDFRGGYTF. The CDR3 bases are TGTGCCACCAGTGATTTTAGGGGTGGCTACACCTTC.

The chain recombines TRBV7-2 with TRBJ2-7; D remains ambiguous. CDR1 and CDR2 from the germline V gene are SGHTA and FQGNSA. The CDR3 sequence is 14 residues long. V dropped 0 bases and J dropped 0 bases, with 6 bases sitting between them. CDR3 nucleotide sequence: TGTGCCAGCAGCTTAGCGGCCGCCTCCTACGAGCAGTACTTC. It translates to CASSLAAASYEQYF.

This chain joins TRBV6-1 and TRBJ2-4; D gene ambiguous. The CDR3 is 13 residues long. Germline CDR1 reads MNHNS; CDR2 reads SASEGT. V was clipped by 3 bases and J by 15 bases, with 18 bases between them. The CDR3 DNA reads as TGTGCCAGCAGTGACCGACCCCTTCCGAGGCCGTACTTC. Encoded protein: CASSDRPLPRPYF.

The V call is TRBV28, the J call TRBJ2-5; TRBD2 matches 9 bases. Germline-derived CDR1 and CDR2 are MDHEN and SYDVKM. This CDR3 contains 14 residues. V lost 2 bases to trimming and J lost 4 bases; unmatched junction nucleotides: 2. DNA for the CDR3: TGTGCCAGCAGTTTAGCGGGAGGGGGAGAGACCCAGTACTTC. Translated: CASSLAGGGETQYF.

J is TRBJ2-5 and V is TRBV6-4, with D perhaps matching TRBD2 (5 bases). Germline V gene sequence: CDR1 MRHNA, CDR2 SNTAGT. CDR3 length: 15 amino acids. V was cut by 2 bases and J by 3 bases, with 13 bases left in between. In DNA form, the CDR3 reads TGTGCCAGCAGTGACGCTCGAGGGCAGAAAGAGACCCAGTACTTC. It encodes CASSDARGQKETQYF.

The genes are TRBV6-5 and TRBJ1-2, with D possibly being TRBD1 (6 bases). Trimming shortened V by 10 bases and J by 2 bases, and 11 bases separated the two germline ends. CDR1 and CDR2 from the germline V gene are MNHEY and SVGAGI. The CDR3 runs to 12 residues. Written as DNA, the CDR3 is TGTGCCACCCAGAGGGGGAACTATGGCTACACCTTC. It is translated as CATQRGNYGYTF.

The chain couples TRBV3-1 (or the pseudogene TRBV3-2) to TRBJ2-2, with 8 bases aligning to TRBD2. The CDR3 runs 15 residues. Germline-derived CDR1 and CDR2 are LGHDT and YNNKEL (reference sequence). Germline trimming cut 4 bases from V and 6 bases from J; bases unmatched to any gene: 7. The CDR3 sequence is CASSRTGTSAGELFF. For the CDR3, the DNA is TGTGCCAGCAGCCGAACCGGGACTAGTGCCGGGGAGCTGTTTTTT.

The count of this clone is one. The chain joins TRBV29-1 to TRBJ2-7; 11 bases align to TRBD2. The junction had 1 base not matched to a gene; V was cut back by 4 bases and J by 2 bases. The CDR3 is 13 amino acids. CDR1 is SQVTM and CDR2 is ANQGSEA in the germline V gene. CDR3 loop: CSVGTSGPYEQYF. CDR3 in DNA: TGCAGCGTTGGGACTAGCGGGCCCTACGAGCAGTACTTC.

The chain is built from TRBV27 and TRBJ2-1, with D maybe TRBD2 (5 bases). CDR1 is MNHEY and CDR2 is SMNVEV in the germline V gene (reference sequence). CDR3 length equals 12 residues. Trimming pared 5 bases from V and 6 bases from J, leaving 8 bases between. CDR3 sequence (DNA): TGTGCCAGCAGTCCCACTAGCAATGAGCAGTTCTTC. It specifies CASSPTSNEQFF.

The CDR3 DNA sequence: TGTGCCAGCAGCTTACCGGGAAACTATGGCTACACCTTC. Its translation: CASSLPGNYGYTF. V gene TRBV7-2 combines with J gene TRBJ1-2; no firm D call. V lost 2 bases and J 2 bases, leaving 6 bases between the germline ends. This CDR3 has 13 residues. Germline V gene lookup returns CDR1 SGHTA and CDR2 FQGNSA.